Included here is one T cell receptor beta chain sequence, with context. Antigen: not known. This specimen comes from a study of OX40 agonist ivuxolimab in advanced cancers. At the level of the study: At 75% to 90% male, the cohort had a mean age of about 60 years, ranging from roughly 20 to 90. Partial responses were achieved by three patients, of whom one had hepatocellular carcinoma and two had cutaneous melanoma. General study points: Blood T cells, both CD4+ and CD8+, expanded clonally by week 6 at 0.1 to 3.0 mg/kg. On average, CD8+ T cells had more expanded clones than CD4+.

Method: immunoSEQ multiplex PCR; TCRdb's copy keeps in-frame clones and lacks some. Seen here are about 36,000 clones, around three quarters observed once, and the top ten hold approximately 17%. The V gene's germline CDR1 is MDHEN and CDR2 SYDVKM. Between the trimmed V and J ends, which lost 2 bases and 0 bases, there was a span of 11 bases. The CDR3 length is 15 residues. The TCR originated in an adult with an advanced solid tumor such as melanoma, head and neck, liver or kidney cancer. The sequencing here drew on CD4+ or CD8+ T cells sorted from blood, taken in a trial of the OX40 agonist ivuxolimab. J is TRBJ2-7 and V is TRBV28, with D possibly TRBD1 on 6 matching bases. The CDR3 loop reads CASSLNDRRSYEQYF. The DNA of the CDR3 is TGTGCCAGCAGTTTAAACGACAGGCGCTCCTACGAGCAGTACTTC.